This is a list of T cell receptor beta chains from one sample in a study of post-analysis software for immune sequencing data. TCRdb fed the PCR reads into MiXCR, producing one record per CDR3 protein. The table lists hundreds of thousands of distinct CDR3 sequences, 59% of them singletons, with about 11% in the top ten. Sequenced input: blood. The receptors derive from a girl under 10 years old with multiple sclerosis. The CDR3 runs from the conserved cysteine through the conserved F or W. The order of the fields is V gene, clone size, J gene, D gene, CDR3 DNA, CDR3 protein. The D gene is left open where the match is weak. Only part of the rows carry a size: once, few, many, or a class if the clone is expanded.

v_call: TRBV6-1; clone_size: .; j_call: TRBJ1-6; d_call: TRBD1; cdr3_nt: TGTGCCAGTCGTTGGGACAGTCATAATTCACCCCCCCACTTT; cdr3_aa: CASRWDSHNSPPHF
v_call: TRBV5-1; clone_size: .; j_call: TRBJ2-1; d_call: .; cdr3_nt: TGCGCCAGCAGCTTTAGCGGCCACACCTACAATGAGCAGTTCTTC; cdr3_aa: CASSFSGHTYNEQFF
v_call: TRBV20-1; clone_size: .; j_call: TRBJ1-1; d_call: TRBD1; cdr3_nt: TGCAGTGCTAGGAGGACAGGGAGGGACACTGAAGCTTTCTTT; cdr3_aa: CSARRTGRDTEAFF
v_call: TRBV12-3/TRBV12-4; clone_size: .; j_call: TRBJ1-2; d_call: TRBD1; cdr3_nt: TGTGCCAGCAGTTTGGAGGGGGCCGGCTATGGCTACACCTTC; cdr3_aa: CASSLEGAGYGYTF
v_call: TRBV6-5; clone_size: .; j_call: TRBJ2-4; d_call: .; cdr3_nt: TGTGCCAGCAGGCCTCCGGGGAAAAACATTCAGTACTTC; cdr3_aa: CASRPPGKNIQYF
v_call: TRBV6-6; clone_size: .; j_call: TRBJ2-3; d_call: TRBD2; cdr3_nt: TGTGCCAGCAGCTACAGACTAGCGGGCAAGGGCACAGATACGCAGTATTTT; cdr3_aa: CASSYRLAGKGTDTQYF
v_call: TRBV9; clone_size: few; j_call: TRBJ1-1; d_call: .; cdr3_nt: TGTGCCAGCAGCGTAGTCGAGGTGGGCGTTGAAGCTTTCTTT; cdr3_aa: CASSVVEVGVEAFF
v_call: TRBV11-3; clone_size: few; j_call: TRBJ2-5; d_call: .; cdr3_nt: TGTGCCAGCAGCAAGGCAGAGCGAAGGGAGACCCAGTACTTC; cdr3_aa: CASSKAERRETQYF
v_call: TRBV6-1; clone_size: .; j_call: TRBJ2-1; d_call: TRBD2; cdr3_nt: TGTGCCTGCAGACAAAGCGGGGAGGGATTCAATGAGCAGTTCTTC; cdr3_aa: CACRQSGEGFNEQFF
v_call: TRBV20-1; clone_size: .; j_call: TRBJ2-1; d_call: TRBD2; cdr3_nt: TGCAGTGCTCAGACTAGCGGAAGGGATGAGCAGTTCTTC; cdr3_aa: CSAQTSGRDEQFF
v_call: TRBV6-1; clone_size: few; j_call: TRBJ2-7; d_call: .; cdr3_nt: TGTGCCAGCAGTGACAGAATGCGTGGACTAACCCGGGCGACCTACGAGCAGTACTTC; cdr3_aa: CASSDRMRGLTRATYEQYF
v_call: TRBV9; clone_size: .; j_call: TRBJ2-1; d_call: .; cdr3_nt: TGTGCCAGCAGCGTAGTGGCTAGCCATGAGCAGTTCTTC; cdr3_aa: CASSVVASHEQFF
v_call: TRBV6-8; clone_size: .; j_call: TRBJ2-3; d_call: TRBD2; cdr3_nt: TGTGCCAGCAGTTACTTGAAGTACGGGGGGACAGATACGCAGTATTTT; cdr3_aa: CASSYLKYGGTDTQYF
v_call: TRBV12-3/TRBV12-4; clone_size: .; j_call: TRBJ2-7; d_call: TRBD1; cdr3_nt: TGTGCCAGCAGGAAAGGACAGGACCTTAGCTCCTACGAGCAGTACTTC; cdr3_aa: CASRKGQDLSSYEQYF
v_call: TRBV4-3; clone_size: few; j_call: TRBJ1-2; d_call: .; cdr3_nt: TGCGCCAGCAGCCAAGAGGGGGACGTACTCTATGGCTACACCTTC; cdr3_aa: CASSQEGDVLYGYTF
v_call: TRBV6-5; clone_size: few; j_call: TRBJ1-2; d_call: .; cdr3_nt: TGTGCCAGCAGTTATACGGGGTTGCATGGCTACACCTTC; cdr3_aa: CASSYTGLHGYTF
v_call: TRBV20-1; clone_size: few; j_call: TRBJ2-3; d_call: TRBD1; cdr3_nt: TGCAGTGCGCGTACTCGGACAGGGACCACAGATACGCAGTATTTT; cdr3_aa: CSARTRTGTTDTQYF
v_call: TRBV5-6; clone_size: .; j_call: TRBJ2-7; d_call: TRBD1; cdr3_nt: TGTGCCAGCAGCCACACAGGGGTATATTCCTACGAGCAGTACTTC; cdr3_aa: CASSHTGVYSYEQYF
v_call: TRBV29-1; clone_size: few; j_call: TRBJ2-5; d_call: TRBD1; cdr3_nt: TGCAGCGTTTGCCGACAGGGACAAGAGACCCAGTACTTC; cdr3_aa: CSVCRQGQETQYF
v_call: TRBV4-1; clone_size: .; j_call: TRBJ2-5; d_call: .; cdr3_nt: TGCGCCAGCAGCCCCCCCCAGGGACAAGAGACCCAGTACTTC; cdr3_aa: CASSPPQGQETQYF
v_call: TRBV6-6; clone_size: .; j_call: TRBJ1-2; d_call: .; cdr3_nt: TGTGCCAGCAGTTACTCGGAGGGGCTTCCGCCCTATGGCTACACCTTC; cdr3_aa: CASSYSEGLPPYGYTF
v_call: TRBV7-3; clone_size: .; j_call: TRBJ2-6; d_call: .; cdr3_nt: TGTGCCAGCAGCCCGAGGGACTCTGGGGCCAACGTCCTGACTTTC; cdr3_aa: CASSPRDSGANVLTF
v_call: TRBV5-1; clone_size: many; j_call: TRBJ2-7; d_call: .; cdr3_nt: TGCGCCAGCAGCTTGCGCACGGGCTACGAGCAGTACTTC; cdr3_aa: CASSLRTGYEQYF
v_call: TRBV2; clone_size: once; j_call: TRBJ2-3; d_call: TRBD2; cdr3_nt: TGTGCCAGCAGCCAAGAACCGGGACTAGCGGGGGGAAGCACAGATACGCAGTATTTT; cdr3_aa: CASSQEPGLAGGSTDTQYF
v_call: TRBV29-1; clone_size: .; j_call: TRBJ2-1; d_call: .; cdr3_nt: TGCAGCGTCCAAGGGGGGGCGCACCCCTACAATGAGCAGTTCTTC; cdr3_aa: CSVQGGAHPYNEQFF
v_call: TRBV5-1; clone_size: .; j_call: TRBJ1-1; d_call: .; cdr3_nt: TGCGCCAGCAGCTTTGCCCTTGGGGGCACTGAAGCTTTCTTT; cdr3_aa: CASSFALGGTEAFF
v_call: TRBV29-1; clone_size: .; j_call: TRBJ2-7; d_call: .; cdr3_nt: TGCAGCGCCCTGACAGGCGGAAAATACGAGCAGTACTTC; cdr3_aa: CSALTGGKYEQYF
v_call: TRBV6-1; clone_size: .; j_call: TRBJ1-1; d_call: .; cdr3_nt: TGTGCCAGCAGTGAAGCGCTCGGGAGATGGACTGAAGCTTTCTTT; cdr3_aa: CASSEALGRWTEAFF
v_call: TRBV29-1; clone_size: few; j_call: TRBJ2-6; d_call: .; cdr3_nt: TGCAGCGTTGAAGATCCTGGGGCGCAAGGGGCCAACGTCCTGACTTTC; cdr3_aa: CSVEDPGAQGANVLTF
v_call: TRBV12-3/TRBV12-4; clone_size: once; j_call: TRBJ2-3; d_call: .; cdr3_nt: TGTGCCAGCAGTTTAGTCGGCGGAAGCACAGGTACGCAGTATTTT; cdr3_aa: CASSLVGGSTGTQYF
v_call: TRBV10-3; clone_size: few; j_call: TRBJ2-5; d_call: .; cdr3_nt: TGTGCCATCAGTGAGGGCGAGCTTACCCAGTACTTC; cdr3_aa: CAISEGELTQYF
v_call: TRBV27; clone_size: .; j_call: TRBJ2-1; d_call: TRBD2; cdr3_nt: TGTGCCAGCAGTCCCTTGGCTAGCGGGGGGTGCAGGGAGCAGTTCTTC; cdr3_aa: CASSPLASGGCREQFF
v_call: TRBV6-5; clone_size: few; j_call: TRBJ1-1; d_call: .; cdr3_nt: TGTGCCAGCAGAACGGACGGGGCTGAAGCTTTCTTT; cdr3_aa: CASRTDGAEAFF
v_call: TRBV5-1; clone_size: few; j_call: TRBJ1-4; d_call: .; cdr3_nt: TGCGCCAGCAGCCTCCGGGACACTAATGAAAAACTGTTTTTT; cdr3_aa: CASSLRDTNEKLFF
v_call: TRBV20-1; clone_size: .; j_call: TRBJ1-1; d_call: .; cdr3_nt: TGCAGTGCTAGCAGGCCGGATGACATGAACACTGAAGCTTTCTTT; cdr3_aa: CSASRPDDMNTEAFF
v_call: TRBV4-1; clone_size: few; j_call: TRBJ2-3; d_call: .; cdr3_nt: TGCGCCAGCAGCCAAGCGGGGGACCCAGATACGCAGTATTTT; cdr3_aa: CASSQAGDPDTQYF
v_call: TRBV5-5; clone_size: .; j_call: TRBJ2-1; d_call: .; cdr3_nt: TGTGCCAGCAGCTTGGAGGCTAGGGCGAGTTACAATGAGCAGTTCTTC; cdr3_aa: CASSLEARASYNEQFF
v_call: TRBV28; clone_size: .; j_call: TRBJ2-1; d_call: .; cdr3_nt: TGTGCCAGCAGGACCCAGGTTTATGAGCAGTTCTTC; cdr3_aa: CASRTQVYEQFF
v_call: TRBV7-6; clone_size: .; j_call: TRBJ2-1; d_call: TRBD2; cdr3_nt: TGTGCCGGCAGCTTACGCGGGAGAGGTTACTCCTACAATGAGCAGTTCTTC; cdr3_aa: CAGSLRGRGYSYNEQFF
v_call: TRBV6-6; clone_size: .; j_call: TRBJ2-7; d_call: TRBD2; cdr3_nt: TGTGCCAGCAGTTTAGCGGGGGGGCATGGCAACGAGCAGTACTTC; cdr3_aa: CASSLAGGHGNEQYF
v_call: TRBV7-3; clone_size: .; j_call: TRBJ2-3; d_call: .; cdr3_nt: TGTGCCAGCAGCTTTTTCCCTCAAGATACGCAGTATTTT; cdr3_aa: CASSFFPQDTQYF
v_call: TRBV5-6; clone_size: .; j_call: TRBJ1-5; d_call: TRBD1; cdr3_nt: TGTGCCATCGCGGACAGGGGCGATCAGCCCCAGCATTTT; cdr3_aa: CAIADRGDQPQHF
v_call: TRBV12-3/TRBV12-4; clone_size: .; j_call: TRBJ2-7; d_call: .; cdr3_nt: TGTGCCAGCAGCCGACAGGTAGTTGAGCAGTACTTC; cdr3_aa: CASSRQVVEQYF